A selection of T cell receptor beta chains follows, all from one sample in a study of graft-versus-host responses after intestinal transplantation. Sequencing was performed with immunoSEQ multiplex PCR; in TCRdb, only in-frame clones are kept and a portion is missing. This sample has approximately 20,000 clones; 92% occur once, and the top ten carry 43%. The sequencing here drew on PBMCs, taken about 37 weeks after intestinal transplant. These receptors were collected from a human patient who received an intestinal transplant, so some T cells may come from the graft donor. Each CDR3 is given with its conserved first and last residue. The D gene is left open where the match is weak. Expanded clones get a size class; other rows say once, few or many, or leave the size out.

j_call: TRBJ2-7; d_call: NA; v_call: TRBV5-1; clone_size: NA; cdr3_aa: CASRRDPFYEQYF; cdr3_nt: TGCGCCAGCCGTCGGGACCCCTTTTACGAGCAGTACTTC
j_call: TRBJ2-3; d_call: TRBD1; v_call: TRBV5-1; clone_size: NA; cdr3_aa: CASSLTDRGVGDTQYF; cdr3_nt: TGCGCCAGCAGCTTGACAGACAGGGGAGTAGGAGATACGCAGTATTTT
j_call: TRBJ1-2; d_call: NA; v_call: TRBV7-9; clone_size: NA; cdr3_aa: CASSLRHYGYTF; cdr3_nt: TGTGCCAGCAGCTTAAGACACTATGGCTACACCTTC
j_call: TRBJ2-1; d_call: NA; v_call: TRBV11-3; clone_size: NA; cdr3_aa: CASSPPRPYNEQFF; cdr3_nt: TGTGCCAGCAGCCCACCGCGGCCCTACAATGAGCAGTTCTTC
j_call: TRBJ1-6; d_call: NA; v_call: TRBV30; clone_size: NA; cdr3_aa: CAWSPPPGRLNSPLHF; cdr3_nt: TGTGCCTGGAGTCCTCCCCCGGGACGGCTGAATTCACCCCTCCACTTT
j_call: TRBJ2-5; d_call: NA; v_call: TRBV6-1; clone_size: NA; cdr3_aa: CASSEKSLQYF; cdr3_nt: TGTGCCAGCAGTGAAAAGAGTCTCCAGTACTTC
j_call: TRBJ2-1; d_call: NA; v_call: TRBV5-5; clone_size: NA; cdr3_aa: CASSPAAARAPHNEQFF; cdr3_nt: TGTGCCAGCAGCCCGGCGGCGGCCAGGGCCCCCCACAATGAGCAGTTCTTC
j_call: TRBJ2-7; d_call: TRBD1; v_call: TRBV5-6; clone_size: NA; cdr3_aa: CASRPSGTGGALVGEQYF; cdr3_nt: TGTGCCAGCAGACCTTCCGGGACAGGGGGAGCCCTAGTCGGCGAGCAGTACTTC
j_call: TRBJ2-7; d_call: TRBD2; v_call: TRBV5-4; clone_size: NA; cdr3_aa: CASSYNGREGEQYF; cdr3_nt: TGTGCCAGCAGCTACAACGGGAGGGAAGGCGAGCAGTACTTC
j_call: TRBJ2-1; d_call: NA; v_call: TRBV18; clone_size: NA; cdr3_aa: CASSPPAPNNEQFF; cdr3_nt: TGTGCCAGCTCACCGCCTGCCCCAAACAATGAGCAGTTCTTC
j_call: TRBJ1-4; d_call: NA; v_call: TRBV20-1; clone_size: NA; cdr3_aa: CSGRRREKLFF; cdr3_nt: TGCAGTGGACGGAGGAGGGAAAAACTGTTTTTT
j_call: TRBJ2-1; d_call: TRBD2; v_call: TRBV6-1; clone_size: NA; cdr3_aa: CASSEDSGSYNEQFF; cdr3_nt: TGTGCCAGCAGTGAGGATAGCGGGAGCTACAATGAGCAGTTCTTC
j_call: TRBJ1-1; d_call: NA; v_call: TRBV5-1; clone_size: NA; cdr3_aa: CASSLSTGGGSEAFF; cdr3_nt: TGCGCCAGCAGCTTGAGTACTGGTGGTGGTAGTGAAGCTTTCTTT
j_call: TRBJ2-7; d_call: TRBD1; v_call: TRBV6-1; clone_size: NA; cdr3_aa: CASSLGDRAYEQYF; cdr3_nt: TGTGCCAGCAGCTTAGGGGACAGGGCCTACGAGCAGTACTTC
j_call: TRBJ2-4; d_call: NA; v_call: TRBV11-3; clone_size: NA; cdr3_aa: CASISRASGLAKNIQYF; cdr3_nt: TGTGCCAGCATTTCGAGGGCGAGTGGGTTAGCCAAAAACATTCAGTACTTC
j_call: TRBJ1-5; d_call: NA; v_call: TRBV7-9; clone_size: NA; cdr3_aa: CASSLVGTAQPQHF; cdr3_nt: TGTGCCAGCAGCTTGGTTGGCACGGCTCAGCCCCAGCATTTT
j_call: TRBJ1-1; d_call: TRBD1; v_call: TRBV18; clone_size: once; cdr3_aa: CASSPGQDYEAFF; cdr3_nt: TGTGCCAGCTCACCAGGACAGGACTATGAAGCTTTCTTT
j_call: TRBJ2-5; d_call: NA; v_call: TRBV21-1; clone_size: NA; cdr3_aa: CASSLYSGSAQETQYF; cdr3_nt: TGTGCCAGCAGCCTCTATAGCGGGAGTGCCCAAGAGACCCAGTACTTC
j_call: TRBJ2-1; d_call: NA; v_call: TRBV21-1; clone_size: NA; cdr3_aa: CASSSTGTGGWKQFF; cdr3_nt: TGTGCCAGCAGCTCAACGGGGACAGGGGGCTGGAAGCAGTTCTTC
j_call: TRBJ1-5; d_call: NA; v_call: TRBV19; clone_size: NA; cdr3_aa: CATEGWNQPQHF; cdr3_nt: TGTGCCACCGAAGGGTGGAACCAGCCCCAGCATTTT
j_call: TRBJ2-5; d_call: NA; v_call: TRBV20-1; clone_size: NA; cdr3_aa: CSATGETQYF; cdr3_nt: TGCAGTGCTACTGGAGAGACCCAGTACTTC
j_call: TRBJ2-3; d_call: TRBD1; v_call: TRBV18; clone_size: NA; cdr3_aa: CASSPPDRAADTQYF; cdr3_nt: TGTGCCAGCTCACCACCGGACAGGGCGGCGGATACGCAGTATTTT
j_call: TRBJ2-7; d_call: TRBD1; v_call: TRBV6-9; clone_size: NA; cdr3_aa: CASSRQGPWEQYF; cdr3_nt: TGTGCCAGCAGTCGACAGGGTCCTTGGGAGCAGTACTTC
j_call: TRBJ2-1; d_call: NA; v_call: TRBV27; clone_size: few; cdr3_aa: CASSSDWDEQFF; cdr3_nt: TGTGCCAGCAGTTCCGATTGGGATGAGCAGTTCTTC
j_call: TRBJ1-1; d_call: NA; v_call: TRBV27; clone_size: NA; cdr3_aa: CASLREGTEAFF; cdr3_nt: TGTGCCAGCCTTAGGGAAGGGACTGAAGCTTTCTTT
j_call: TRBJ2-6; d_call: NA; v_call: TRBV18; clone_size: once; cdr3_aa: CASSPVGRVLTF; cdr3_nt: TGTGCCAGCTCACCAGTGGGCAGGGTCCTGACTTTC
j_call: TRBJ1-1; d_call: NA; v_call: TRBV6-5; clone_size: NA; cdr3_aa: CASSYGQLMNTEAFF; cdr3_nt: TGTGCCAGCAGTTATGGGCAGTTAATGAACACTGAAGCTTTCTTT
j_call: TRBJ2-1; d_call: NA; v_call: TRBV6-1; clone_size: NA; cdr3_aa: CASSEEGEIAMYNEQFF; cdr3_nt: TGTGCCAGCAGTGAAGAAGGCGAGATAGCTATGTACAATGAGCAGTTCTTC